This T cell receptor beta chain was found in a study of human T cells and chemical hapten exposure. MiXCR, run by TCRdb on the RACE reads, gives a single entry per CDR3 protein. The table shows around 99,000 distinct CDR3 sequences, with approximately 11% occurring only once. Time point defined: patch test 2, 6 weeks after DPC sensitization. Described treatment: therapeutic diphenylcyclopropenone sensitization with weekly scalp DPC. The CDR3 is made up of 15 amino acids. The V segment lost 5 bases and the J segment 9 bases; nucleotides outside the gene matches: 10. The receptor comes from a middle-aged man with alopecia areata. Some clones in this sample may be carry-over from other donors' samples. This sequence joins TRBV12-3 or TRBV12-4 and TRBJ2-1; the match to TRBD2 covers 10 bases. The sample here was whole blood, taken in connection with sensitization to the hapten diphenylcyclopropenone (DPC). CDR3 residues: CASSPSGSLLSEQFF. As DNA, the CDR3 is TGTGCCAGCAGTCCTAGCGGGAGTCTCCTCAGTGAGCAGTTCTTC.